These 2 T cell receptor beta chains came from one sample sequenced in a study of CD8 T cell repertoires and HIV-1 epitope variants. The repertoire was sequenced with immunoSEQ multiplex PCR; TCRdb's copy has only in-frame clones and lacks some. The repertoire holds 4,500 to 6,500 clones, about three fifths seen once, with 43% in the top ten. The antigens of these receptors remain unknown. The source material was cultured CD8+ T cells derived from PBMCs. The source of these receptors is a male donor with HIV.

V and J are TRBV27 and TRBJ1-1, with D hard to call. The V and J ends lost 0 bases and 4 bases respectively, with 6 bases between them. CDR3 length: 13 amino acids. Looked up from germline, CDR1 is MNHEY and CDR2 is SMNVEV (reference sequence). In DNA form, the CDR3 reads TGTGCCAGCAGTTTATCAGTCCGCACTGAAGCTTTCTTT. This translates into CASSLSVRTEAFF.

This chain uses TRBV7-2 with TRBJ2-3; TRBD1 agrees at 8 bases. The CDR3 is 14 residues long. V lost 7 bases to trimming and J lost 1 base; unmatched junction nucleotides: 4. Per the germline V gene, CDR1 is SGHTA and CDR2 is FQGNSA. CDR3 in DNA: TGTGCCAGCACAGACAGGGGTCGCACAGATACGCAGTATTTT. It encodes CASTDRGRTDTQYF.